The clone carrying this TCR beta chain was picked up many times. Its antigen remains unknown. This CDR3 comprises 16 residues. V gave up 5 bases and J gave up 4 bases; unmatched junction bases: 12. Germline values: CDR1 SGHVS, CDR2 FQNEAQ. The beta constant-region primer was an equimolar mix of two oligonucleotides covering TRBC1 and TRBC2. TCRdb reprocessed the UMI-ligation and nested PCR reads with MiXCR, giving one entry per CDR3 protein. The table records 65,000 to 85,000 distinct CDR3 sequences, approximately 14% of them present only once. The entry originates in a study of naive and memory T cell subsets. Broader study findings: Between naive and memory subsets, TCR abundance power law exponents differed. Naive and memory repertoire findings lacked a ground truth for validation.

Alpha and beta libraries were amplified separately from the second PCR onward. CD4+ T cell IFNgamma after overnight CMV lysate exposure gave donor CMV status. The sequence was obtained from a human donor in good health. This rearrangement joins TRBV7-8 to TRBJ2-3; 7 bases match TRBD2. The material sequenced was central memory CD4+ T cells from blood. CDR3 nucleotide sequence: TGTGCCAGCAGCGCCGTAGTGGGTGGGAGGGCAGATACGCAGTATTTT. Protein product: CASSAVVGGRADTQYF.